This T cell receptor beta chain was sequenced for a study of cytomegalovirus exposure and HLA in healthy donors. CDR1 and CDR2 (germline): ENHRY, SYGVKD. The CDR3 runs 15 residues. PCR amplification relied on 60 Vbeta primers (plus 13 Jbeta primers). Produced via immunoSEQ multiplex PCR; TCRdb's table is partial and in-frame only. Of 100,000 or so clones in the sample, about 80% were seen once. Study outcomes and limitations: Productive rates of about 90% or about 30% were seen for most TCR beta V segments in an earlier analysis. Common viral pathogens seemed to be connected with several of the most significant clusters, according to a later analysis. Presence/absence analyses assumed roughly uniform sequencing depth across donors. The study recorded 150 to 200 TCR beta chains that were cytomegalovirus-associated.

To note about this clone: The antigen remains unidentified. One end of the junction does not line up with germline, which may come from a read error.

Sequenced input: PBMCs. This TCR was recovered from a man between 25 and 39 years old in good health and CMV-seropositive. The chain employs TRBV10-3 and TRBJ1-1, with 8 bases matching TRBD1. The CDR3 region is CAISEGRQGKTEALF. The CDR3 nucleotides are TGTGCCATCAGTGAGGGAAGACAGGGGAAGACTGAAGCTCTCTTT.